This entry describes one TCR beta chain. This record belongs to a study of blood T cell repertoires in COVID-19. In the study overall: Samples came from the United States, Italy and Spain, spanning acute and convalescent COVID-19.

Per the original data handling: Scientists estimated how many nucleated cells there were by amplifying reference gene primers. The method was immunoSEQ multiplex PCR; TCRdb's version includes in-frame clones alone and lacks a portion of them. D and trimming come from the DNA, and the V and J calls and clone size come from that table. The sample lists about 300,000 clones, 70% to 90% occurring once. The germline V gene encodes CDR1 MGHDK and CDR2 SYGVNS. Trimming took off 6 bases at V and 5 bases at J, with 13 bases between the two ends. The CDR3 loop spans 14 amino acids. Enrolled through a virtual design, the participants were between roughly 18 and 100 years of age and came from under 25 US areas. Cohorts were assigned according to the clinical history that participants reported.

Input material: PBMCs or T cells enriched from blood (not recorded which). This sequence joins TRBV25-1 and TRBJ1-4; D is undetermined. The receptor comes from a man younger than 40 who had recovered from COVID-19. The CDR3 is CASSPSGVNEKLFF. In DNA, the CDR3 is TGTGCCAGCAGCCCCAGCGGGGTGAATGAAAAACTGTTTTTT. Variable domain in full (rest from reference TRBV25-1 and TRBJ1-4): EADIYQTPRYLVIGTGKKITLECSQTMGHDKMYWYQQDPGMELHLIHYSYGVNSTEKGDLSSESTVSRIRTEHFPLTLESARPSHTSQYLCASSPSGVNEKLFFGSGTQLSVL.